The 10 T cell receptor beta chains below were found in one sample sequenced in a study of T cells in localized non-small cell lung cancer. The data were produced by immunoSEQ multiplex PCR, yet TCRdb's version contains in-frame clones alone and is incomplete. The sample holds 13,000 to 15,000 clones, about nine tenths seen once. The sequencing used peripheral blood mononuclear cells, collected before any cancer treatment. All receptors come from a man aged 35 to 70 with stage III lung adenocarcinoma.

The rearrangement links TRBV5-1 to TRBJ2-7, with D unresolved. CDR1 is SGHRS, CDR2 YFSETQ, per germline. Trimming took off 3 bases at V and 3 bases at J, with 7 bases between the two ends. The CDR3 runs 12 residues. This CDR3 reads CASSWDLYEQYF. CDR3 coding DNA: TGCGCCAGCAGCTGGGATCTCTACGAGCAGTACTTC.

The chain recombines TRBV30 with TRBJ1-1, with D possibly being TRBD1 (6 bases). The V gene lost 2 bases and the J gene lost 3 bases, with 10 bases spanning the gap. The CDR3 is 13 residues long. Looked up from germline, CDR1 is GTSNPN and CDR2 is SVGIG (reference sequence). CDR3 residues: CAWSSDSYTEAFF. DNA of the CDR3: TGTGCCTGGAGTTCGGACAGTTACACTGAAGCTTTCTTT.

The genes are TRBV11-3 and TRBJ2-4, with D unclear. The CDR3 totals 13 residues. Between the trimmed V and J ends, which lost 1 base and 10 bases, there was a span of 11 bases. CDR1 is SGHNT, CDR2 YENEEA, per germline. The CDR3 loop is CASSLGEGRIQYF. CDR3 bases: TGTGCCAGCAGCTTAGGGGAAGGAAGAATTCAGTACTTC. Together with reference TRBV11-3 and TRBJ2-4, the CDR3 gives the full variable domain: EAGVVQSPRYKIIEKKQPVAFWCNPISGHNTLYWYLQNLGQGPELLIRYENEEAVDDSQLPKDRFSAERLKGVDSTLKIQPAELGDSAVYLCASSLGEGRIQYFGAGTRLSVL.

CDR3 sequence: CASSQDPGYYNEQFF. The CDR3 DNA reads as TGTGCCAGCAGCCAAGATCCCGGGTACTACAATGAGCAGTTCTTC. The chain employs TRBV4-2 and TRBJ2-1; D is unresolved. The germline V gene has CDR1 LGHNA and CDR2 YNFKEQ. Trimming took off 0 bases at V and 3 bases at J, with 9 bases between the two ends. The CDR3 totals 15 residues.

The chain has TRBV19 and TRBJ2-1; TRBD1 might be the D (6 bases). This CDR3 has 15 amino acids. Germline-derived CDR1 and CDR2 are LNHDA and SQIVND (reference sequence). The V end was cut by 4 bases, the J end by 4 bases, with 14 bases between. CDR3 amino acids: CASSRGQRGYNEQFF. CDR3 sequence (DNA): TGTGCCAGTAGTAGAGGCCAAAGGGGGTACAATGAGCAGTTCTTC.

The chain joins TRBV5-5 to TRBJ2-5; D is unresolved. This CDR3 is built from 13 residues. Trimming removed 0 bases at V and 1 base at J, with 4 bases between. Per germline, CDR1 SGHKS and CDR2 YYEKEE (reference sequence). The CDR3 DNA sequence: TGTGCCAGCAGCTTGGACAGCCAAGAGACCCAGTACTTC. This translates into CASSLDSQETQYF.

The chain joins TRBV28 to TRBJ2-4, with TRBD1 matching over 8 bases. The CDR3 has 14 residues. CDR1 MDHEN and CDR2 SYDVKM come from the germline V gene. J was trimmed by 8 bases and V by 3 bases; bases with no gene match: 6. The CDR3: CASSLAGGTYIQYF. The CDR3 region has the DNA TGTGCCAGCAGTTTGGCAGGGGGCACGTACATTCAGTACTTC.

CDR3 loop: CASSTIQGPPHNEQFF. The CDR3 DNA is TGTGCCAGCAGCACGATACAAGGCCCTCCCCACAATGAGCAGTTCTTC. The V gene is TRBV7-9, the J gene TRBJ2-1; no firm D call. This CDR3 comprises 16 residues. The V and J ends lost 5 bases and 5 bases respectively, with 19 bases between them. Germline CDR1 and CDR2: SEHNR and FQNEAQ (reference sequence).

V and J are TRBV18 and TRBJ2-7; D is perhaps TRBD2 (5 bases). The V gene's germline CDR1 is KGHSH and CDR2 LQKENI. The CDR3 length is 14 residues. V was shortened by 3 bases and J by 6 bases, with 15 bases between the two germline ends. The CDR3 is CASSPPGVAGEQYF. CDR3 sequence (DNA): TGTGCCAGCTCACCCCCTGGGGTGGCGGGCGAGCAGTACTTC.

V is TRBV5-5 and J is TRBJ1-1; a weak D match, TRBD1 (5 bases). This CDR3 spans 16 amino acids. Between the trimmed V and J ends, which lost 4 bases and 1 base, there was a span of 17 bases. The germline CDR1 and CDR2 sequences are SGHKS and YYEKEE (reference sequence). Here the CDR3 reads CASSTGDVLRNTEAFF. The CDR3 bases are TGTGCCAGCAGCACCGGGGACGTTCTGAGGAACACTGAAGCTTTCTTT. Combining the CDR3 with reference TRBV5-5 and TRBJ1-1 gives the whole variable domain DAGVTQSPTHLIKTRGQQVTLRCSPISGHKSVSWYQQVLGQGPQFIFQYYEKEERGRGNFPDRFSARQFPNYSSELNVNALLLGDSALYLCASSTGDVLRNTEAFFGQGTRLTVV.